The clone carrying this TCR beta chain occurred a few times. A much larger clone differs by one base, so this may be a read error. This entry comes from a study of blood T cells in healthy people across ages. V was clipped by 2 bases and J by 11 bases; unmatched bases: 10. The CDR3 extends over 14 amino acids. It was with a sample-barcoded 5' primer and a J-beta primer mix that a second PCR of roughly 6 to 12 cycles was run. TCRdb ran MiXCR on the 5' RACE reads and lists one entry per CDR3 protein. The data hold 850,000 or so distinct CDR3 sequences, with around 30% observed a single time. The chain employs TRBV12-3 or TRBV12-4 and TRBJ2-5; the match to TRBD2 covers 8 bases. The specimen sequenced was blood. The receptor was derived from a woman of 80 years or more in good health. This chain's CDR3 is CASSLRRGGNEQYF. The CDR3 coding sequence is TGTGCCAGCAGTTTACGACGGGGGGGCAATGAGCAGTACTTC.